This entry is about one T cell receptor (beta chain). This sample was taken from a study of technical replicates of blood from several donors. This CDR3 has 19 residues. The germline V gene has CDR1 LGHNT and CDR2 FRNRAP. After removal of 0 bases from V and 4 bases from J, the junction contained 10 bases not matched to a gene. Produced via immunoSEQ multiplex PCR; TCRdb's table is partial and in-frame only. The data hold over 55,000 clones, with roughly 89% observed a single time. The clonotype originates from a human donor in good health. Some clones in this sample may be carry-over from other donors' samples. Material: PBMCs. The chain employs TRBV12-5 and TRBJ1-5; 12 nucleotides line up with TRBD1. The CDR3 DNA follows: TGTGCTAGTGGTTTGGTACTTGGGACAGGGGGCGCGAATAATCAGCCCCAGCATTTT. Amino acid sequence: CASGLVLGTGGANNQPQHF.